These 12 T cell receptor beta chains came from one sample sequenced in a study of human T cells and chemical hapten exposure. Time point given: patch test 2, 6 weeks after DPC sensitization. Treatment defined: therapeutic diphenylcyclopropenone sensitization with weekly scalp DPC. Via MiXCR, TCRdb re-called the RACE reads, giving one row per CDR3 protein. The repertoire holds some 71,000 distinct CDR3 sequences, with approximately 10% as singletons. Sequenced material: whole blood, taken in connection with sensitization to the hapten diphenylcyclopropenone (DPC). These receptors all come from a woman aged 45-65 years with alopecia areata. Some clones in this sample may be carry-over from other donors' samples.

This clonotype showed up many times. The chain has TRBV20-1 and TRBJ2-7; D gene ambiguous. CDR1 and CDR2 (germline): DFQATT, SNEGSKA (reference sequence). Trimming cost V 0 bases and J 3 bases, with 9 bases left between them. The CDR3 loop spans 13 amino acids. CDR3 sequence reads: CSARDFPRYEQYF. The CDR3 coding sequence is TGCAGTGCTAGAGATTTCCCTCGCTACGAGCAGTACTTC.

This clonotype was seen at least ten times. The V gene is TRBV11-2, the J gene TRBJ2-1, with TRBD2 matching over 9 bases. Germline CDR1 reads SGHAT; CDR2 reads FQNNGV. J gave up 9 bases and V 1 base, and 4 bases lay outside the gene matches. CDR3 length: 14 residues. The CDR3 DNA reads TGTGCCAGCAGCTTAGTAGCGGGAGAGGGTGAGCAGTTCTTC. It specifies CASSLVAGEGEQFF.

The chain has TRBV29-1 and TRBJ1-5; D call uncertain. In germline, CDR1 is SQVTM, CDR2 ANQGSEA. Trimming took off 6 bases at V and 3 bases at J, with 12 bases between the two ends. The CDR3 extends over 13 amino acids. DNA for the CDR3: TGCAGCGTGGCCCCAGGAATCAATCAGCCCCAGCATTTT. Encoded protein: CSVAPGINQPQHF.

This clonotype appeared many times. V is TRBV10-2 and J is TRBJ1-1; D gene uncertain. The V and J ends lost 6 bases and 0 bases respectively, with 11 bases between them. Germline-derived CDR1 and CDR2 are WSHSY and SAAADI. The CDR3 consists of 14 residues. CDR3 bases: TGCGCCAGCAGGTACAGACTCATGAACACTGAAGCTTTCTTT. Translating gives CASRYRLMNTEAFF.

The V and J genes are TRBV10-2 and TRBJ1-5, with D unclear. The CDR3 consists of 12 residues. The V end lost 0 bases, the J end lost 9 bases, and 6 bases lay between the germline ends. The germline gives CDR1 WSHSY, CDR2 SAAADI. CDR3 region: CASSESSRPQHF. The CDR3 DNA reads TGCGCCAGCAGTGAGTCGAGCAGGCCCCAGCATTTT.

This clonotype was counted ten times or more. This chain joins TRBV29-1 and TRBJ2-1, with TRBD2 matching over 8 bases. Germline CDR1 is SQVTM and CDR2 is ANQGSEA. CDR3 length: 19 amino acids. Trimming at V came to 7 bases and at J to 0 bases, leaving 20 bases not matched to a gene. CDR3 sequence (DNA): TGCAGCGCCCTAGGGGCTAGCGGGTTGGGCCTGAACTCCTACAATGAGCAGTTCTTC. Residues: CSALGASGLGLNSYNEQFF.

This clonotype was counted between two and nine times. This chain links TRBV11-2 with TRBJ2-7; 11 bases are a match to TRBD2. The junction had 1 base not matched to a gene; V was cut back by 3 bases and J by 3 bases. The CDR3 has 14 residues. Germline V gene data show CDR1 as SGHAT and CDR2 as FQNNGV. CDR3 coding DNA: TGTGCCAGCAGCTTTGGGACTAGCGGCTACGAGCAGTACTTC. Translation gives CASSFGTSGYEQYF.

The V and J genes are TRBV20-1 and TRBJ2-3; 11 positions agree with TRBD2. V lost 0 bases to trimming and J lost 3 bases; unmatched junction nucleotides: 8. Germline-derived CDR1 and CDR2 are DFQATT and SNEGSKA (reference sequence). This CDR3 has 17 amino acids. The CDR3 here is CSARDRERTSGTDTQYF. CDR3 DNA: TGCAGTGCTAGAGATCGGGAAAGGACTAGCGGGACAGATACGCAGTATTTT.

This clonotype was observed at least ten times. The chain is built from TRBV18 and TRBJ2-5; a weak D match, TRBD1 (6 bases). This CDR3 is 14 amino acids long. The V gene's germline CDR1 is KGHSH and CDR2 LQKENI. The V end was cut by 5 bases, the J end by 2 bases, with 12 bases between. CDR3: CASSLGGQQETQYF. CDR3 DNA sequence: TGTGCCAGCTCATTGGGTGGACAGCAAGAGACCCAGTACTTC.

This clonotype was seen more than once but under ten times. The rearrangement links TRBV28 to TRBJ2-2; no clear D. This CDR3 is 17 amino acids long. V was cut by 1 base and J by 0 bases, with 12 bases left in between. Germline CDR1 and CDR2: MDHEN and SYDVKM. The CDR3 spells CASSLFRVIANTGELFF. The CDR3 region has the DNA TGTGCCAGCAGTTTATTCCGGGTCATCGCGAACACCGGGGAGCTGTTTTTT. Full variable domain (rest looked up from reference TRBV28 and TRBJ2-2): DVKVTQSSRYLVKRTGEKVFLECVQDMDHENMFWYRQDPGLGLRLIYFSYDVKMKEKGDIPEGYSVSREKKERFSLILESASTNQTSMYLCASSLFRVIANTGELFFGEGSRLTVL.

This clonotype has only a few counts. The chain combines TRBV7-2 with TRBJ1-3; D remains unclear. Trimming shortened V by 4 bases and J by 0 bases, and 10 bases separated the two germline ends. From germline, CDR1 is SGHTA and CDR2 FQGNSA. This CDR3 has 15 residues. CDR3 DNA sequence: TGTGCCAGCAGCTCGGACGGACGCTCTGGAAACACCATATATTTT. Its translation: CASSSDGRSGNTIYF.

This clonotype was seen at least ten times. The chain recombines TRBV5-1 with TRBJ2-6; weak D call: TRBD1 (5 bases). CDR1 and CDR2 from the germline V gene are SGHRS and YFSETQ. Deletions cut 5 bases from V and 2 bases from J, with 8 bases between. The CDR3 totals 14 residues. Here the CDR3 reads CASRSTAGANVLTF. In nucleotides, the CDR3 is TGCGCCAGCAGGTCGACAGCTGGGGCCAACGTCCTGACTTTC.